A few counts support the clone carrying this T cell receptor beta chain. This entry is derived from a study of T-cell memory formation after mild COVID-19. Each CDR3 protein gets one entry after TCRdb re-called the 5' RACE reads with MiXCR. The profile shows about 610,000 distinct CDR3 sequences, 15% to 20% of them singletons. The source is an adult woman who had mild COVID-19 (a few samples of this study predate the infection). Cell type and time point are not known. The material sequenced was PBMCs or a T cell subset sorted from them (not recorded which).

The CDR3 reads CASSVGGIFPNTEAFF. CDR3 nucleotides: TGTGCCAGCAGCGTCGGGGGGATTTTCCCCAACACTGAAGCTTTCTTT. The chain couples TRBV5-6 to TRBJ1-1; weak D call: TRBD1 (5 bases). The length of the CDR3 is 16 residues. Germline CDR1 and CDR2: SGHDT and YYEEEE. The ends were cut back, 4 bases at V and 2 bases at J, with 18 bases in the middle.